The next 9 T cell receptor beta chains were all read from a single sample in a study of T cell responses to AZD1222 COVID-19 vaccine. Here immunoSEQ multiplex PCR was the method, and the copy in TCRdb shows in-frame clones only, minus some. The sample lists some 130,000 clones, around nine tenths occurring once. Sequencing was performed on peripheral blood, taken on day 0 of AZD1222 vaccination. These receptors were collected from an adult in good health.

The chain uses TRBV28 and TRBJ2-1; 13 nucleotides agree with TRBD2. This CDR3 contains 21 residues. Trimming cost V 6 bases and J 0 bases; bases outside gene matches: 17. Germline V gene sequence: CDR1 MDHEN, CDR2 SYDVKM. The CDR3 spells CASRGFSTGTSGIGSYNEQFF. CDR3 DNA sequence: TGTGCCAGCAGGGGATTCTCCACCGGGACTAGCGGGATTGGCTCCTACAATGAGCAGTTCTTC.

The V gene is TRBV10-3, the J gene TRBJ2-1; possible D gene TRBD1, 5 bases. V was trimmed by 4 bases and J by 0 bases, leaving 13 bases between them. The V gene's germline CDR1 is ENHRY and CDR2 SYGVKD. The CDR3 loop spans 16 amino acids. As DNA, the CDR3 is TGTGCCATCAGTGCCAGACAGTCCAGCTCCTACAATGAGCAGTTCTTC. As protein: CAISARQSSSYNEQFF.

The chain has TRBV7-3 and TRBJ2-1; TRBD2 matches at 7 bases. Germline trimming cut 5 bases from V and 2 bases from J; bases unmatched to any gene: 3. The CDR3 covers 14 residues. Per the germline V gene, CDR1 is SGHTA and CDR2 is FQGTGA. CDR3 in DNA: TGTGCCAGCAGCGCCGGGGGGACCTACAATGAGCAGTTCTTC. Translation: CASSAGGTYNEQFF.

The V call is TRBV20-1, the J call TRBJ2-3, with D possibly being TRBD2 (5 bases). The germline CDR1 and CDR2 sequences are DFQATT and SNEGSKA (reference sequence). The V gene lost 6 bases and the J gene lost 2 bases, with 21 bases spanning the gap. The CDR3 loop spans 16 amino acids. As DNA, the CDR3 is TGCAGTGCCAGTGGACTGCAGAATTTGGTCACAGATACGCAGTATTTT. It codes for CSASGLQNLVTDTQYF.

This clone was seen once. The V gene is TRBV6-9, the J gene TRBJ1-2; D not resolved. The CDR3 covers 13 residues. The germline gives CDR1 MNHGY, CDR2 SVAAGI. The V gene lost 4 bases and the J gene lost 6 bases, with 12 bases spanning the gap. The chain's CDR3 is CASSSGSTHGYTF. The CDR3 nucleotides read TGTGCCAGCAGTTCTGGCAGTACCCATGGCTACACCTTC.

The chain employs TRBV18 and TRBJ2-1, with 12 nucleotides matching TRBD2. The germline CDR1 and CDR2 sequences are KGHSH and LQKENI. The CDR3 consists of 16 residues. J lost 6 bases, V lost 0 bases, and 3 bases had no gene match. The CDR3 DNA reads as TGTGCCAGCTCACCACCCGGACTAGCGGGGCGCAATGAGCAGTTCTTC. Translating gives CASSPPGLAGRNEQFF. Full variable domain (remainder filled in from reference TRBV18 and TRBJ2-1): NAGVMQNPRHLVRRRGQEARLRCSPMKGHSHVYWYRQLPEEGLKFMVYLQKENIIDESGMPKERFSAEFPKEGPSILRIQQVVRGDSAAYFCASSPPGLAGRNEQFFGPGTRLTVL.

This sequence joins TRBV7-3 and TRBJ2-3; 7 positions agree with TRBD1. Germline trimming cut 5 bases from V and 1 base from J; bases unmatched to any gene: 3. The CDR3 is 14 residues long. Per the germline V gene, CDR1 is SGHTA and CDR2 is FQGTGA. As DNA, the CDR3 is TGTGCCAGCAGCCTCCAGGGGGGCACAGATACGCAGTATTTT. Translation: CASSLQGGTDTQYF.

In DNA, the CDR3 is TGTGCCAGCAGCACCAGGGTCCCTTACGCTGAAGCTTTCTTT. Protein product: CASSTRVPYAEAFF. The gene calls are TRBV5-4 and TRBJ1-1; D possibly corresponds to TRBD1 (5 bases). V dropped 4 bases and J dropped 6 bases, with 16 bases sitting between them. Germline V gene sequence: CDR1 SGHNT, CDR2 YYREEE (reference sequence). This CDR3 is built from 14 residues.

The chain joins TRBV7-2 to TRBJ1-5; 7 nucleotides line up with TRBD1. Germline V gene data show CDR1 as SGHTA and CDR2 as FQGNSA. The CDR3 extends over 15 amino acids. With V trimmed by 5 bases and J by 4 bases, 8 bases remained unmatched. This CDR3 reads CASSTGTAVNQPQHF. CDR3 DNA sequence: TGTGCCAGCAGCACCGGGACAGCTGTTAATCAGCCCCAGCATTTT.